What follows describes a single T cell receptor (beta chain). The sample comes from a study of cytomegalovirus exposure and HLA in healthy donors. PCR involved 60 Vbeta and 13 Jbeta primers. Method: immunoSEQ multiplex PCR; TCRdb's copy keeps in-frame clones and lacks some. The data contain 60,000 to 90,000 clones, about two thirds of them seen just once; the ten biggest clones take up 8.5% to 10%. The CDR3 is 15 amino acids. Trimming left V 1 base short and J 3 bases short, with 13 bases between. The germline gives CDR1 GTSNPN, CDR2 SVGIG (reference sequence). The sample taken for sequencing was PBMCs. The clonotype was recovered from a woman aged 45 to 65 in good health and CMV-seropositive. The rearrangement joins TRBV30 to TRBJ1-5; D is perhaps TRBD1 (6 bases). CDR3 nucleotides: TGTGCCTGGAGTGCGGGCAGGGGAGACAATCAGCCCCAGCATTTT. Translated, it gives CAWSAGRGDNQPQHF.